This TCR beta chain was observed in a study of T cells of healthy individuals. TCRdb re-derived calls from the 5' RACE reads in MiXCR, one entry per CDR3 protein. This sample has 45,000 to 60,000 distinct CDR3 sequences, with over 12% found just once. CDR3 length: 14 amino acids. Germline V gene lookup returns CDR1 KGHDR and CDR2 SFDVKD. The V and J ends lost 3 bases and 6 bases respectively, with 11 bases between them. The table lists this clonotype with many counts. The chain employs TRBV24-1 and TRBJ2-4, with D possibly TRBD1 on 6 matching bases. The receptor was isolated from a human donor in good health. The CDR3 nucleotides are TGTGCCACCAGTGATGGGCAGGGGAGAAACATTCAGTACTTC. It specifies CATSDGQGRNIQYF.